Many counts were recorded for the clone carrying this T cell receptor beta chain. What it binds is unknown. The CDR3 is made up of 15 amino acids. Trimming removed 2 bases at V and 4 bases at J, with 17 bases between. The V gene's germline CDR1 is DFQATT and CDR2 SNEGSKA (reference sequence). The data belong to a study of T cells in Graves' hyperthyroidism and ophthalmopathy. Study outcomes and limitations: The majority of expanded thyroid clonotypes above 0.001 also appeared in blood.

Researchers took RNA transcripts and amplified the TCR beta CDR3 regions from them. The HTBI set primed first-round TCR CDR3 RT-PCR. A single record per CDR3 protein comes from TCRdb applying MiXCR to the multiplex PCR reads. Counted here are about half a million distinct CDR3 sequences, around 21% occurring once; the ten biggest clones make up 26%. The sample taken for sequencing was blood. The receptor was derived from a man aged 18-30 years with Graves' hyperthyroidism. The chain joins TRBV20-1 to TRBJ2-5, with D tentatively TRBD1 (6 bases). The CDR3 loop reads CSARSRRTVRETQYF. DNA for the CDR3: TGCAGTGCTAGATCCCGACGGACAGTCAGAGAGACCCAGTACTTC.